One and the same sample provided the 27 T cell receptor beta chains below, sequenced in a study of blood T cell repertoires in COVID-19. Repertoires were generated with immunoSEQ multiplex PCR, while TCRdb's copy carries only in-frame clones and drops some. The sample carries about 270,000 clones, more than 70% recorded once. Sequenced material: peripheral blood. The source of these receptors is a woman aged 18-29 years with acute or convalescent COVID-19.

This chain uses TRBV10-3 with TRBJ2-7; D is unresolved. The V gene's germline CDR1 is ENHRY and CDR2 SYGVKD. This CDR3 spans 13 amino acids. V was trimmed by 7 bases and J by 0 bases, leaving 10 bases between them. This CDR3 reads CAIKEDNSYEQYF. The CDR3 DNA follows: TGTGCCATCAAAGAAGACAACTCCTACGAGCAGTACTTC.

The chain combines TRBV7-6 with TRBJ1-3; possible D gene TRBD1, 6 bases. The CDR3 is 15 amino acids. Trimming cost V 5 bases and J 0 bases, with 11 bases left between them. Per the germline V gene, CDR1 is SGHVS and CDR2 is FNYEAQ. In DNA form, the CDR3 reads TGTGCCAGCAGCCCCCGGACAGTCTCTGGAAACACCATATATTTT. The encoded protein is CASSPRTVSGNTIYF.

The V gene is TRBV6-1, the J gene TRBJ1-5, with TRBD1 as a possible D gene (6 bases). This CDR3 region has 19 residues. Trimming took 0 bases from V and 0 from J, leaving 18 bases between them. Germline V gene sequence: CDR1 MNHNS, CDR2 SASEGT. In DNA, the CDR3 is TGTGCCAGCAGTGAAGCCCGCAGGGGCCTGATCTATAGCAATCAGCCCCAGCATTTT. It yields the protein CASSEARRGLIYSNQPQHF.

The V call is TRBV28, the J call TRBJ2-5; 7 nucleotides align to TRBD2. Germline V gene sequence: CDR1 MDHEN, CDR2 SYDVKM. The CDR3 is 16 residues long. With V trimmed by 0 bases and J by 1 base, 5 bases remained unmatched. The CDR3 region has the DNA TGTGCCAGCAGTTTATGGGCTAGCGGTTCCCAAGAGACCCAGTACTTC. Its protein is CASSLWASGSQETQYF. Full variable domain (rest looked up from reference TRBV28 and TRBJ2-5): DVKVTQSSRYLVKRTGEKVFLECVQDMDHENMFWYRQDPGLGLRLIYFSYDVKMKEKGDIPEGYSVSREKKERFSLILESASTNQTSMYLCASSLWASGSQETQYFGPGTRLLVL.

The DNA of the CDR3 is TGTGCCAGCAGCTTGGGCCAGGGGGAATGGTCCTACGAGCAGTACTTC. Translating it yields CASSLGQGEWSYEQYF. The chain couples TRBV5-4 to TRBJ2-7; 7 bases align to TRBD1. Germline trimming cut 0 bases from V and 1 base from J; bases unmatched to any gene: 7. This CDR3 is 16 amino acids long. Germline V CDR1 and CDR2: SGHNT, YYREEE (reference sequence).

This clone was seen a handful of times. The CDR3 reads CASSEGYEQYF. The CDR3 DNA is TGTGCCAGCTCAGAGGGTTACGAGCAGTACTTC. This sequence joins TRBV18 and TRBJ2-7; D perhaps matches TRBD2 (5 bases). The CDR3 runs to 11 residues. Trimming took 5 bases from V and 4 from J, leaving 6 bases between them. The germline gives CDR1 KGHSH, CDR2 LQKENI.

This chain connects TRBV6-1 to TRBJ2-1, with a possible D match to TRBD2 (6 bases). V lost 0 bases and J 9 bases, leaving 15 bases between the germline ends. The CDR3 totals 15 residues. Looked up from germline, CDR1 is MNHNS and CDR2 is SASEGT. The CDR3 protein is CASSEAPGVSGEQFF. The CDR3 nucleotides read TGTGCCAGCAGTGAAGCCCCCGGGGTTAGCGGTGAGCAGTTCTTC.

The genes are TRBV7-9 and TRBJ1-4; D possibly corresponds to TRBD1 (6 bases). The ends were cut back, 5 bases at V and 8 bases at J, with 15 bases in the middle. Germline V gene sequence: CDR1 SEHNR, CDR2 FQNEAQ (reference sequence). The CDR3 is made up of 14 amino acids. CDR3 sequence: CASSLQGSGEKLFF. The CDR3 DNA sequence: TGTGCCAGCAGCCTTCAGGGGAGCGGAGAAAAACTGTTTTTT.

The V and J genes are TRBV2 and TRBJ2-7; 12 positions match TRBD2. Germline V gene sequence: CDR1 SNHLY, CDR2 FYNNEI. The CDR3 has 14 amino acids. V was pared by 6 bases and J by 3 bases, with 3 bases of the junction left unmatched. The CDR3 DNA sequence: TGTGCCAGCAGACCGGGACTAGCGGGCTACGAGCAGTACTTC. Translated, it gives CASRPGLAGYEQYF.

The chain has TRBV25-1 and TRBJ1-1, with 8 bases that match TRBD1. In germline, CDR1 is MGHDK, CDR2 SYGVNS. This CDR3 has 15 residues. Trimming took 6 bases from V and 5 from J; bases not matched to a gene: 11. CDR3 in DNA: TGTGCCAGCAGCGTAGGCACAGGGGGGGGGACTGAAGCTTTCTTT. Protein: CASSVGTGGGTEAFF.

This clone has a single count. This sequence joins TRBV12-5 and TRBJ1-2, with TRBD1 matching over 7 bases. The CDR3 totals 17 residues. After removal of 2 bases from V and 5 bases from J, the junction contained 14 bases not matched to a gene. CDR1 and CDR2 (germline): LGHNT, FRNRAP. As DNA, the CDR3 is TGTGCTAGTGGTTTGCCCAACCGGGACAGAGTAAAGTATGGCTACACCTTC. This encodes CASGLPNRDRVKYGYTF.

This clone was observed a few times. The V gene is TRBV6-1, the J gene TRBJ1-2; 8 bases align to TRBD1. Germline assignment: CDR1 MNHNS and CDR2 SASEGT. Trimming took 1 base from V and 4 from J; bases not matched to a gene: 5. The CDR3 consists of 15 residues. CDR3 DNA: TGTGCCAGCAGTGAAGGACAGGGGTTACGCTATGGCTACACCTTC. This translates into CASSEGQGLRYGYTF.

V usage is TRBV6-2 or TRBV6-3 and J usage is TRBJ2-3; a weak D match, TRBD1 (6 bases). The ends were cut back, 6 bases at V and 3 bases at J, with 13 bases in the middle. CDR3 length: 14 residues. Germline-derived CDR1 and CDR2 are MNHEY and SVGEGT. DNA for the CDR3: TGTGCCAGCAGCCCTAACAGGGTGACAGATACGCAGTATTTT. This codes for CASSPNRVTDTQYF.

The chain is built from TRBV18 and TRBJ1-3, with no clear D. V lost 5 bases, J lost 3 bases, and 29 bases lay in between. The CDR3 has 20 residues. Germline assignment: CDR1 KGHSH and CDR2 LQKENI. In DNA, the CDR3 is TGTGCCAGCTCATCCACCCGGACCGGGAACCTGGGGAGAAATGGAAACACCATATATTTT. Translated, it gives CASSSTRTGNLGRNGNTIYF. Filled out from reference TRBV18 and TRBJ1-3, the complete variable domain reads NAGVMQNPRHLVRRRGQEARLRCSPMKGHSHVYWYRQLPEEGLKFMVYLQKENIIDESGMPKERFSAEFPKEGPSILRIQQVVRGDSAAYFCASSSTRTGNLGRNGNTIYFGEGSWLTVV.

This chain connects TRBV9 to TRBJ1-4; TRBD1 might be the D (5 bases). V was shortened by 0 bases and J by 0 bases, with 9 bases between the two germline ends. The CDR3 sequence is 16 residues long. Germline CDR1 and CDR2: SGDLS and YYNGEE. This CDR3 reads CASSVGTLATNEKLFF. The CDR3, as DNA: TGTGCCAGCAGCGTAGGGACACTCGCAACTAATGAAAAACTGTTTTTT.

The rearrangement links TRBV15 to TRBJ1-2; tentative D call: TRBD1 (5 bases). The V end was cut by 1 base, the J end by 7 bases, with 10 bases between. CDR3 size: 13 residues. Germline values: CDR1 LNHNV, CDR2 YYDKDF (reference sequence). Written as DNA, the CDR3 is TGTGCCACCAGCAGAGCGGGGACTAGTGGCTACACCTTC. Amino acid sequence: CATSRAGTSGYTF.

This chain connects TRBV13 to TRBJ1-1; 7 bases are a match to TRBD1. V was clipped by 0 bases and J by 4 bases; unmatched bases: 11. CDR1 and CDR2 from the germline V gene are PRHDT and FYEKMQ (reference sequence). This CDR3 region has 17 residues. Written as DNA, the CDR3 is TGTGCCAGCAGCTTAGGAAACCATAACAGGGGAGGCACTGAAGCTTTCTTT. It codes for CASSLGNHNRGGTEAFF.

This clone showed up just a few times. The chain carries TRBV7-9 and TRBJ2-6; D is possibly TRBD1 (5 bases). Germline CDR1 reads SEHNR; CDR2 reads FQNEAQ (reference sequence). The CDR3 consists of 17 residues. V lost 1 base and J 3 bases, leaving 13 bases between the germline ends. In DNA, the CDR3 is TGTGCCAGCAGCTTAGGGGATCAGGGAAGTGGGGCCAACGTCCTGACTTTC. It encodes CASSLGDQGSGANVLTF.

V gene TRBV28 combines with J gene TRBJ1-1, with D maybe TRBD1 (6 bases). V lost 1 base and J 1 base, leaving 13 bases between the germline ends. CDR3 length: 16 residues. Germline V gene lookup returns CDR1 MDHEN and CDR2 SYDVKM. The CDR3 nucleotides are TGTGCCAGCAGTTTATACCCGACCAGGGGGAACACTGAAGCTTTCTTT. Protein sequence: CASSLYPTRGNTEAFF.

This clone appeared a single time. V is TRBV7-9 and J is TRBJ1-2; D possibly corresponds to TRBD1 (6 bases). The CDR3 extends over 15 amino acids. The germline gives CDR1 SEHNR, CDR2 FQNEAQ (reference sequence). V lost 5 bases, J lost 3 bases, and 16 bases lay in between. The CDR3: CASSQDRGGYYGYTF. The DNA of the CDR3 is TGTGCCAGCAGCCAGGATCGGGGGGGCTACTATGGCTACACCTTC.

This sequence joins TRBV5-6 and TRBJ1-2; 7 bases align to TRBD1. The CDR3 totals 14 residues. The trim removed 6 bases at V and 5 bases at J, leaving 10 bases unmatched. Germline lookup yields CDR1 SGHDT and CDR2 YYEEEE. The chain's CDR3 is CASNLDRKIYGYTF. DNA for the CDR3: TGTGCCAGCAACCTGGACAGGAAAATATATGGCTACACCTTC.

This chain uses TRBV4-3 with TRBJ2-7; 7 bases are shared with TRBD1. The CDR3 extends over 14 amino acids. Germline CDR1 reads LGHNA; CDR2 reads YSLEER. V was clipped by 2 bases and J by 2 bases; unmatched bases: 3. In nucleotides, the CDR3 is TGCGCCAGCAGCCAACGGGACAGTCCCTACGAGCAGTACTTC. It encodes CASSQRDSPYEQYF.

This clone was seen more than once but under ten times. The chain employs TRBV1 and TRBJ1-4; TRBD1 reflects the table's D call only, with no check against the DNA. TRBV1 is marked as a pseudogene. The CDR3 is 15 amino acids. The CDR3 DNA reads TGCACCAGCAGCCAAGAAGGGGGCGCGGATGAAAAACTGTTTTTT. It yields the protein CTSSQEGGADEKLFF.

The chain links TRBV15 to TRBJ2-1; 8 nucleotides agree with TRBD1. Looked up from germline, CDR1 is LNHNV and CDR2 is YYDKDF (reference sequence). The CDR3 spans 17 residues. V trimming: 1 base; J trimming: 5 bases; junction bases outside the gene matches: 10. The CDR3 here is CATSRVYGRGRNNEQFF. The CDR3 DNA is TGTGCCACCAGCAGAGTATATGGCAGGGGGCGTAACAATGAGCAGTTCTTC.

V and J are TRBV14 and TRBJ2-2; D gene uncertain. The V gene lost 1 base and the J gene lost 6 bases, with 6 bases spanning the gap. The CDR3 totals 13 residues. CDR1 is SGHDN, CDR2 FVKESK, per germline. The DNA for the CDR3 is TGTGCCAGCAGCCAAGCTGTCGCCGGGGAGCTGTTTTTT. This encodes CASSQAVAGELFF.

The chain has TRBV2 and TRBJ1-6; 8 nucleotides line up with TRBD1. J was trimmed by 7 bases and V by 4 bases; bases with no gene match: 9. The CDR3 covers 16 residues. The germline CDR1 and CDR2 sequences are SNHLY and FYNNEI. CDR3 sequence (DNA): TGTGCCAGCAGTGCCCGACCGACAGGGGACAATTCACCCCTCCACTTT. It is translated as CASSARPTGDNSPLHF.

The chain recombines TRBV19 with TRBJ1-5; D is undetermined. The V gene lost 4 bases and the J gene lost 4 bases, with 11 bases spanning the gap. Germline V gene lookup returns CDR1 LNHDA and CDR2 SQIVND (reference sequence). CDR3 length equals 14 residues. DNA for the CDR3: TGTGCCAGTAGTACTTCGGGAACGAATCAGCCCCAGCATTTT. Its protein is CASSTSGTNQPQHF.